This T cell receptor (beta chain) was profiled in a study of cytomegalovirus exposure and HLA in healthy donors. J was trimmed by 7 bases and V by 5 bases; bases with no gene match: 9. CDR1 and CDR2 (germline): SQVTM, ANQGSEA. The CDR3 loop spans 13 amino acids. The data were produced by immunoSEQ multiplex PCR, yet TCRdb's version contains in-frame clones alone and is incomplete. The sample contains about 310,000 clones, over 75% of which appear only once. On this clone itself: What it binds is unknown.

Study findings and constraints: It was reportedly the case that the classifier diagnosed cytomegalovirus status with high specificity and sensitivity.

The chain links TRBV29-1 to TRBJ1-2; 8 nucleotides agree with TRBD1. The TCR originated in a man aged 25 to 40 in good health and CMV-seronegative. The sample taken for sequencing was PBMCs. CDR3 sequence: CSVRGTGLTGYTF. The CDR3 DNA reads as TGCAGCGTTAGGGGGACAGGCCTTACTGGCTACACCTTC. Full variable domain (outside the CDR3, taken from reference TRBV29-1 and TRBJ1-2): SAVISQKPSRDICQRGTSLTIQCQVDSQVTMMFWYRQQPGQSLTLIATANQGSEATYESGFVIDKFPISRPNLTFSTLTVSNMSPEDSSIYLCSVRGTGLTGYTFGSGTRLTVV.